The clone carrying this TCR beta chain was seen ten or more times. As yet, its antigen is unknown. This record belongs to a study of regulatory T cells in long-lasting Graves disease. Study-wide context: Patients with new Graves' disease had used antithyroid drugs below 3 months. Regarding the study as a whole: The TCR repertoire of persistent Graves' patients was less diverse than that of newly diagnosed ones. The researchers studied only peripheral blood, not thyroid tissue. Among samples with persistent disease, TRBV28, TRBJ1-2 and TRBJ2-5 were favored.

As for time point: newly diagnosed GD, antithyroid drugs for less than 3 months. The TCR library was made from RNA extracted from PBMCs. Germline CDR1 ENHRY, CDR2 SYGVKD. This CDR3 is 14 amino acids long. Investigators prepared the TCR beta libraries by applying iRepertoire HTBI primers and Arm-PCR of CDR3 regions. TCRdb re-called the multiplex PCR reads through MiXCR, storing one row per CDR3 protein. The table has about 310,000 distinct CDR3 sequences, more than 15% seen once. This sequence was found in a female donor with Graves disease. The chain carries TRBV10-3 and TRBJ2-1, with a tentative D call TRBD1 (6 bases). The J call is in doubt because the DNA end fits TRBJ2-5 better. This sample comprised peripheral blood mononuclear cells (PBMCs), obtained at new diagnosis, from a patient treated with antithyroid drugs. The CDR3 here is CAISEGQNQETQYF. The CDR3 region has the DNA TGTGCCATCAGTGAGGGACAGAACCAAGAGACCCAGTACTTC.